This T cell receptor beta chain came from a study of shared clonotypes between healthy human individuals. Sequenced by immunoSEQ multiplex PCR; TCRdb stores in-frame clones only, minus some. The repertoire holds over 700,000 clones, just under 75% seen once, with more than 1.5% in the top ten. Material: memory CD4+ T cells sorted from blood. Indicated subset: CD45RA-negative fraction. The clonotype originates from a woman in her twenties or thirties in good health.

CDR3 residues: CASRGNPGLEQETQYF. In DNA form, the CDR3 reads TGCGCCAGCAGAGGAAACCCCGGACTGGAACAAGAGACCCAGTACTTC. The rearrangement joins TRBV5-1 to TRBJ2-5, with D tentatively TRBD2 (5 bases). V was trimmed by 5 bases and J by 2 bases, leaving 19 bases between them. Germline V gene sequence: CDR1 SGHRS, CDR2 YFSETQ. This CDR3 spans 16 amino acids.